This T cell receptor (beta chain) was obtained from a study of blood T cell repertoires in COVID-19. Study at large: PBMCs, B-cell-depleted T cells, or T cells were the source of the cDNA or gDNA that made up the material.

V shed 3 bases, J shed 6 bases, and the junction held 4 bases outside the gene matches. Looked up from germline, CDR1 is MDHEN and CDR2 is SYDVKM. CDR3 length: 15 amino acids. Per the authors' pipeline: Amplification of reference gene primers provided the estimated nucleated cell counts. The repertoire was sequenced with immunoSEQ multiplex PCR; TCRdb's copy has only in-frame clones and lacks some. V, J and clone size are taken as reported in that table, and D and trimming were inferred from the DNA itself. The sample includes 30,000 to 35,000 clones, roughly nine tenths seen only once; the top ten take approximately 30%.

Sequenced material: peripheral blood. The chain joins TRBV28 to TRBJ2-2; 10 nucleotides align to TRBD1. This sequence was found in a man older than 75 with acute or convalescent COVID-19. CDR3 sequence reads: CASSFGTGDAGELFF. The DNA for the CDR3 is TGTGCCAGCAGTTTTGGGACAGGGGACGCCGGGGAGCTGTTTTTT.